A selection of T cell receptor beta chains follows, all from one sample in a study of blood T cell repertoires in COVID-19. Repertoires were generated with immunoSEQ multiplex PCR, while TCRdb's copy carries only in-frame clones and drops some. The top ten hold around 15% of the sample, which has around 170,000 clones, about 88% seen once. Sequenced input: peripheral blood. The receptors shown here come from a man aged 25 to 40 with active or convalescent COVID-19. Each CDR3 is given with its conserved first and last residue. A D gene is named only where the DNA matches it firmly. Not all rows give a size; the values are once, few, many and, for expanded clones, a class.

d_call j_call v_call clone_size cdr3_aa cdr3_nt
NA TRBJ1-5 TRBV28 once CASSATTANTYSNQPQHF TGTGCCAGCAGCGCCACTACCGCCAACACATATAGCAATCAGCCCCAGCATTTT
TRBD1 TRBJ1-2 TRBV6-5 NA CASSWGQGDGYTF TGTGCCAGCAGTTGGGGACAGGGAGATGGCTACACCTTC
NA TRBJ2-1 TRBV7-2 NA CASSSVTGMTYYNEQFF TGTGCCAGCAGCTCGGTTACAGGGATGACGTACTACAATGAGCAGTTCTTC
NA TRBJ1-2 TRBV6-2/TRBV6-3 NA CASTYSVVEPYGYTF TGTGCCAGCACCTACTCCGTGGTTGAGCCCTATGGCTACACCTTC
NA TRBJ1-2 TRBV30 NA CAWSVNSANYGYTF TGTGCCTGGAGTGTGAATAGCGCTAACTATGGCTACACCTTC
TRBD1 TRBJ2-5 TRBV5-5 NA CASSLVDRGPETQYF TGTGCCAGCAGCTTGGTGGACAGGGGGCCGGAGACCCAGTACTTC
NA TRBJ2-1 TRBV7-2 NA CASSLPAAGEQFF TGTGCCAGCAGCTTACCAGCGGCGGGTGAGCAGTTCTTC
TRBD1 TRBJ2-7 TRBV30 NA CAWRGGQVSYEQYF TGTGCCTGGAGGGGGGGACAGGTCTCCTACGAGCAGTACTTC
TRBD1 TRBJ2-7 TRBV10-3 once CAIRPSTGSSSYEQYF TGTGCCATCAGGCCCTCGACAGGGTCCAGCTCCTACGAGCAGTACTTC
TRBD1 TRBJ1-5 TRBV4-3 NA CASSQDRTGEQPQHF TGCGCCAGCAGCCAAGACCGGACAGGGGAACAGCCCCAGCATTTT
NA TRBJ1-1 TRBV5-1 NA CASSLADTEAFF TGCGCCAGCAGCTTGGCCGACACTGAAGCTTTCTTT
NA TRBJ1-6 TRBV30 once CASLREGSPLHF TGTGCCTCGCTCCGGGAGGGGTCACCCCTCCACTTT
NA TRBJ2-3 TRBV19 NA CASSKWGDTDTQYF TGTGCCAGTAGCAAGTGGGGGGACACAGATACGCAGTATTTT
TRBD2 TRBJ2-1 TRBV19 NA CASSIQLAGGRNEQFF TGTGCCAGTAGTATCCAACTAGCGGGAGGGCGGAATGAGCAGTTCTTC
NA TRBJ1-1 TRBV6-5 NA CASSYSRVTEAFF TGTGCCAGCAGTTACTCCAGGGTAACTGAAGCTTTCTTT
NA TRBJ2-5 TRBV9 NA CASSVAGGKSETQYF TGTGCCAGCAGCGTGGCAGGGGGGAAGTCAGAGACCCAGTACTTC
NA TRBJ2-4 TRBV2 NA CASRPTGFIAKNIQYF TGTGCCAGCAGACCGACAGGATTTATAGCCAAAAACATTCAGTACTTC
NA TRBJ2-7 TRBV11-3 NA CASSPQGTRGEQYF TGTGCCAGCAGCCCTCAGGGGACCCGGGGCGAGCAGTACTTC
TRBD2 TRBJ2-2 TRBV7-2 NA CASSLRLLAGGTGELFF TGTGCCAGCAGCCTACGGTTGTTAGCGGGGGGGACCGGGGAGCTGTTTTTT
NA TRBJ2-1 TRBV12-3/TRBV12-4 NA CASRLYANEQFF TGTGCCAGCAGGCTATACGCCAATGAGCAGTTCTTC
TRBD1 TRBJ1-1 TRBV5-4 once CASSWDQGANTEAFF TGTGCCAGCAGCTGGGACCAGGGGGCGAACACTGAAGCTTTCTTT
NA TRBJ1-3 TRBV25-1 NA CASHGTLGNTIYF TGTGCCAGCCACGGGACACTCGGAAACACCATATATTTT
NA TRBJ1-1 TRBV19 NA CASSMGRDTEAFF TGTGCCAGTAGTATGGGCAGGGACACTGAAGCTTTCTTT
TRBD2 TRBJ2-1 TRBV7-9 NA CASSQGGRGSSYNEQFF TGTGCCAGCAGCCAGGGAGGCCGCGGGAGCTCCTACAATGAGCAGTTCTTC
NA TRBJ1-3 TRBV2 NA CASTPWTARDTIYF TGTGCCAGCACCCCATGGACAGCGCGGGACACCATATATTTT
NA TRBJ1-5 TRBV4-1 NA CASSQVGGRSNQPQHF TGCGCCAGCAGCCAAGTTGGGGGCCGGAGCAATCAGCCCCAGCATTTT
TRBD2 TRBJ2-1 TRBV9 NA CASSVVPSGSGGPYNEQFF TGTGCCAGCAGCGTAGTCCCTAGCGGGAGCGGTGGGCCTTACAATGAGCAGTTCTTC
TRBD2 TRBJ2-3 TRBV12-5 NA CASGLATPRGGSGGIDTQYF TGTGCTAGTGGTTTGGCCACGCCCCGAGGGGGTAGCGGGGGAATAGATACGCAGTATTTT
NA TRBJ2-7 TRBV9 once CASSVAIGGPEQYF TGTGCCAGCAGCGTAGCTATCGGGGGTCCCGAGCAGTACTTC
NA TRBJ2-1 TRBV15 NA CATSRDRQGSYNEQFF TGTGCCACCAGCAGAGATCGCCAGGGTTCCTACAATGAGCAGTTCTTC
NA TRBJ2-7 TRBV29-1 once CSVRGAGGYEQYF TGCAGCGTCCGCGGTGCAGGGGGGTACGAGCAGTACTTC
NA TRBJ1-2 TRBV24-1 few CATTPGHNYGYTF TGTGCCACCACCCCGGGACACAACTATGGCTACACCTTC
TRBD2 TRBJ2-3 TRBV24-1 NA CATSLGGLAGDVTDTQYF TGTGCCACCAGTTTGGGGGGACTAGCGGGAGATGTCACAGATACGCAGTATTTT
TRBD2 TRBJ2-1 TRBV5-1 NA CASSLGTGTTNEQFF TGCGCCAGCAGCTTGGGCACCGGGACTACCAATGAGCAGTTCTTC
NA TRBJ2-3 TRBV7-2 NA CASSLARYTDTQYF TGTGCCAGCAGCTTAGCCCGCTACACAGATACGCAGTATTTT
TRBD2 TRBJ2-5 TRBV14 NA CASSPRGGSWETQYF TGTGCCAGCAGCCCGCGGGGGGGGTCATGGGAGACCCAGTACTTC
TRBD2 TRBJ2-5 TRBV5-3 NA CARSLILAGRKETQYF TGTGCCAGAAGCCTAATACTAGCGGGGCGGAAGGAGACCCAGTACTTC
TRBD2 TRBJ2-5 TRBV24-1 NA CATSDLTSGGETQYF TGTGCCACCAGTGATTTGACTAGCGGGGGAGAGACCCAGTACTTC
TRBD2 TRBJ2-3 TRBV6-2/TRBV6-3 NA CASSSSGSILGTDTQYF TGTGCCAGCAGTTCCAGCGGGAGTATTCTCGGCACAGATACGCAGTATTTT
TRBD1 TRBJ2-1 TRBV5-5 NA CASSPPKQGNNEQFF TGTGCCAGCAGCCCCCCGAAACAGGGGAACAATGAGCAGTTCTTC
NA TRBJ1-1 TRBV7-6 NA CASSLNRRGGDEEAFF TGTGCCAGCAGCTTGAACAGAAGGGGGGGGGACGAAGAAGCTTTCTTT
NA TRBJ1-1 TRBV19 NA CASSTEQLNTEAFF TGTGCCAGTAGTACGGAACAGCTGAACACTGAAGCTTTCTTT
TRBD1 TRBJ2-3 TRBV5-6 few CASSLAGGFADTQYF TGTGCCAGCAGCTTGGCAGGGGGCTTTGCAGATACGCAGTATTTT
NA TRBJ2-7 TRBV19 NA CASSNSQGGEQYF TGTGCCAGTAGTAATTCCCAGGGAGGCGAGCAGTACTTC
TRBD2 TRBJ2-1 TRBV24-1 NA CATSDETSFGSYNEQFF TGTGCCACCAGTGATGAGACTAGCTTCGGCTCCTACAATGAGCAGTTCTTC
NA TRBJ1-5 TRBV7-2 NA CASSSQGGQPQHF TGTGCCAGCAGCTCCCAGGGAGGTCAGCCCCAGCATTTT
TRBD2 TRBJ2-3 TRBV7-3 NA CASSPGTSGGAARDTQYF TGTGCCAGCAGCCCAGGGACTAGCGGGGGGGCCGCGCGAGATACGCAGTATTTT
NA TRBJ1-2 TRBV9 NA CASSVPGTNYGYTF TGTGCCAGCAGCGTACCGGGAACAAACTATGGCTACACCTTC